These T cell receptor beta chains were read from a single sample in a study of blood T cells in healthy people across ages. Using its own MiXCR run on the 5' RACE reads, TCRdb lists one record per CDR3 protein. The sample comprises roughly 1,500,000 distinct CDR3 sequences, around 35% of which are singletons, and about 11% rests with the top ten. Sequenced: blood. These receptor sequences come from a woman aged 25 to 39 in good health. Each CDR3 is given with its conserved first and last residue. The D gene is left open where the match is weak. Clone size is shown for a subset of rows, as once, few, many or a class of expanded clone.

V: TRBV28; size: many; D: -; J: TRBJ1-5; CDR3: CASRVTGGSNQPQHF; DNA: TGTGCCAGCAGGGTTACGGGAGGGAGCAATCAGCCCCAGCATTTT
V: TRBV14; size: -; D: TRBD2; J: TRBJ2-7; CDR3: CASSQDWGGENEQYF; DNA: TGTGCCAGCAGCCAAGATTGGGGGGGTGAGAACGAGCAGTACTTC
V: TRBV7-9; size: few; D: -; J: TRBJ1-5; CDR3: CASSLGPQPQHF; DNA: TGTGCCAGCAGCTTAGGACCTCAGCCCCAGCATTTT
V: TRBV20-1; size: -; D: -; J: TRBJ1-5; CDR3: CSAREQPASNYQPQHF; DNA: TGCAGTGCTAGAGAACAGCCAGCCAGCAATTATCAGCCCCAGCATTTT
V: TRBV7-9; size: few; D: -; J: TRBJ2-7; CDR3: CASAINPYEQYF; DNA: TGTGCCAGCGCCATTAATCCCTACGAGCAGTACTTC
V: TRBV3-1; size: -; D: -; J: TRBJ1-2; CDR3: CASSRTTGGIYGYTF; DNA: TGTGCCAGCAGCCGGACAACGGGGGGGATCTATGGCTACACCTTC
V: TRBV6-6; size: few; D: -; J: TRBJ2-1; CDR3: CASSYSAGAHEQFF; DNA: TGTGCCAGCAGCTACTCTGCCGGGGCCCATGAGCAGTTCTTC
V: TRBV5-1; size: few; D: -; J: TRBJ2-1; CDR3: CASSLVTAAYNEQFF; DNA: TGCGCCAGCAGCTTGGTAACAGCCGCCTACAATGAGCAGTTCTTC
V: TRBV3-1; size: -; D: -; J: TRBJ2-5; CDR3: CANSQGPGAVETQYF; DNA: TGTGCCAACAGCCAAGGTCCGGGGGCTGTAGAGACCCAGTACTTC
V: TRBV7-9; size: few; D: -; J: TRBJ2-7; CDR3: CASSISNLRANYEQYF; DNA: TGTGCCAGCAGCATAAGTAACCTTAGGGCCAATTACGAGCAGTACTTC
V: TRBV5-8; size: -; D: -; J: TRBJ2-5; CDR3: CASEGGDKQETQYF; DNA: TGTGCCAGCGAGGGGGGGGACAAACAAGAGACCCAGTACTTC
V: TRBV3-1; size: -; D: -; J: TRBJ1-1; CDR3: CASSRRMEAEAFF; DNA: TGTGCCAGCAGCAGACGGATGGAGGCTGAAGCTTTCTTT
V: TRBV20-1; size: -; D: TRBD2; J: TRBJ2-5; CDR3: CSASPGTSGVILGEQYF; DNA: TGCAGTGCTAGCCCCGGGACTAGCGGGGTAATCCTCGGGGAGCAGTACTTC
V: TRBV12-5; size: few; D: -; J: TRBJ2-5; CDR3: CASGIGQPGETQYF; DNA: TGTGCTAGTGGTATTGGACAGCCCGGGGAGACCCAGTACTTC
V: TRBV4-1; size: many; D: TRBD2; J: TRBJ2-1; CDR3: CASSQEMASGGYNEQFF; DNA: TGCGCCAGCAGCCAAGAAATGGCTAGCGGGGGATACAATGAGCAGTTCTTC
V: TRBV6-5; size: -; D: -; J: TRBJ2-2; CDR3: CASTGGVTNTGELFF; DNA: TGTGCCAGCACAGGCGGAGTCACGAACACCGGGGAGCTGTTTTTT
V: TRBV27; size: -; D: -; J: TRBJ2-1; CDR3: CASSARGSYNEQFF; DNA: TGTGCCAGCAGCGCGAGGGGGTCCTACAATGAGCAGTTCTTC
V: TRBV18; size: many; D: -; J: TRBJ2-5; CDR3: CASSPSLQETQYF; DNA: TGTGCCAGCAGCCCCAGCCTACAAGAGACCCAGTACTTC
V: TRBV12-3/TRBV12-4; size: -; D: -; J: TRBJ2-3; CDR3: CASSSSIWQYF; DNA: TGTGCCAGCAGTTCATCAATCTGGCAGTATTTT
V: TRBV15; size: -; D: TRBD2; J: TRBJ2-2; CDR3: CATSGGLGYGELFF; DNA: TGTGCCACCAGCGGTGGACTAGGTTACGGGGAGCTGTTTTTT
V: TRBV6-6; size: -; D: TRBD2; J: TRBJ2-7; CDR3: CASSYVVLRGGTETRYF; DNA: TGTGCCAGCAGTTACGTGGTTTTGCGGGGGGGCACAGAGACCCGGTACTTC
V: TRBV6-1; size: few; D: TRBD1; J: TRBJ1-5; CDR3: CASRGDRGGQPQHF; DNA: TGTGCCAGCAGAGGGGACAGGGGTGGTCAGCCCCAGCATTTT
V: TRBV12-3/TRBV12-4; size: many; D: -; J: TRBJ2-3; CDR3: CASSLRRQDTQYF; DNA: TGTGCCAGCAGTTTGCGCCGCCAAGATACGCAGTATTTT
V: TRBV4-2; size: -; D: TRBD2; J: TRBJ2-1; CDR3: CASSQEGLAGAGEQFF; DNA: TGTGCCAGCAGCCAAGAAGGGCTAGCGGGAGCAGGTGAGCAGTTCTTC
V: TRBV10-3; size: -; D: -; J: TRBJ2-3; CDR3: CAIRGIAVDTQYF; DNA: TGTGCCATCAGGGGAATAGCCGTAGATACGCAGTATTTT
V: TRBV7-9; size: few; D: -; J: TRBJ2-3; CDR3: CASSHRVLPSSTDTQYF; DNA: TGTGCCAGCAGCCACCGGGTTCTCCCTTCCAGCACAGATACGCAGTATTTT
V: TRBV7-6; size: few; D: -; J: TRBJ1-6; CDR3: CASSLMPSGHPNNSPLHF; DNA: TGTGCCAGCAGCTTAATGCCGTCGGGTCATCCTAATAATTCACCCCTCCACTTT
V: TRBV6-5; size: -; D: -; J: TRBJ2-3; CDR3: CASSYYSQSTDTQYF; DNA: TGTGCCAGCAGTTACTATAGCCAAAGCACAGATACGCAGTATTTT
V: TRBV5-1; size: few; D: TRBD2; J: TRBJ2-1; CDR3: CASSILSGSLGEQFF; DNA: TGCGCCAGCAGCATTCTTAGCGGGAGTTTGGGTGAGCAGTTCTTC
V: TRBV18; size: -; D: -; J: TRBJ1-1; CDR3: CASSRQGLTEAFF; DNA: TGTGCCAGCTCACGTCAGGGGTTAACTGAAGCTTTCTTT
V: TRBV7-8; size: few; D: -; J: TRBJ2-7; CDR3: CASSLLWTSREQYF; DNA: TGTGCCAGCAGCTTACTGTGGACCTCTCGCGAGCAGTACTTC
V: TRBV6-6; size: few; D: -; J: TRBJ2-5; CDR3: CASLAPGHSYQETQYF; DNA: TGTGCCAGCCTGGCTCCGGGACACTCGTACCAAGAGACCCAGTACTTC
V: TRBV3-1; size: -; D: TRBD1; J: TRBJ2-2; CDR3: CASNQGQGYGELFF; DNA: TGTGCCAGCAACCAAGGACAGGGCTATGGGGAGCTGTTTTTT
V: TRBV19; size: -; D: -; J: TRBJ2-3; CDR3: CASSPAGLGDTQYF; DNA: TGTGCCAGTAGTCCCGCTGGTTTAGGGGATACGCAGTATTTT
V: TRBV7-2; size: few; D: TRBD2; J: TRBJ2-3; CDR3: CASSSSSGRSTDTQYF; DNA: TGTGCCAGCAGCTCATCTAGCGGGAGATCGACAGATACGCAGTATTTT
V: TRBV20-1; size: few; D: -; J: TRBJ2-7; CDR3: CSAITGTSYEQYF; DNA: TGCAGTGCGATAACCGGGACAAGCTACGAGCAGTACTTC
V: TRBV3-1; size: -; D: -; J: TRBJ1-2; CDR3: CASSQGRDTHGYTF; DNA: TGTGCCAGCAGCCAGGGCCGGGACACCCATGGCTACACCTTC
V: TRBV20-1; size: few; D: -; J: TRBJ2-7; CDR3: CSAATLAASSYEQYF; DNA: TGCAGTGCCGCTACTTTAGCGGCAAGCTCCTACGAGCAGTACTTC
V: TRBV25-1; size: -; D: TRBD2; J: TRBJ2-7; CDR3: CASSEGLAGVKNEQYF; DNA: TGTGCCAGCAGTGAGGGACTAGCGGGAGTAAAGAACGAGCAGTACTTC
V: TRBV4-1; size: -; D: TRBD2; J: TRBJ2-1; CDR3: CASSLFRTSDYNEQFF; DNA: TGCGCCAGCAGTCTGTTTCGGACTAGCGATTACAATGAGCAGTTCTTC
V: TRBV30; size: once; D: TRBD1; J: TRBJ1-2; CDR3: CAWTQGSYGYTF; DNA: TGTGCCTGGACACAGGGGAGCTATGGCTACACCTTC
V: TRBV29-1; size: many; D: TRBD2; J: TRBJ2-5; CDR3: CSVEQPSGLETQYF; DNA: TGCAGCGTTGAACAACCTAGCGGGTTAGAGACCCAGTACTTC
V: TRBV6-1; size: -; D: -; J: TRBJ1-5; CDR3: CASSDRGPGAPQHF; DNA: TGTGCCAGCAGTGATCGGGGTCCGGGGGCGCCCCAGCATTTT
V: TRBV7-6; size: -; D: -; J: TRBJ2-7; CDR3: CASSLGRSGLSQYF; DNA: TGTGCCAGCAGCTTAGGTAGATCCGGGTTGTCCCAGTACTTC
V: TRBV28; size: few; D: -; J: TRBJ2-5; CDR3: CASSLPSSAWKETQYF; DNA: TGTGCCAGCAGCCTACCTAGTTCAGCGTGGAAAGAGACCCAGTACTTC
V: TRBV9; size: -; D: -; J: TRBJ1-1; CDR3: CASSVVTGNTEAFF; DNA: TGTGCCAGCAGCGTAGTGACGGGGAACACTGAAGCTTTCTTT
V: TRBV18; size: few; D: TRBD1; J: TRBJ2-4; CDR3: CASSPLGQGAKGEQYF; DNA: TGTGCCAGCTCACCACTGGGACAGGGGGCGAAGGGGGAGCAGTACTTC
V: TRBV24-1; size: -; D: -; J: TRBJ2-1; CDR3: CATSERQGTNEQFF; DNA: TGTGCCACCAGTGAGAGGCAGGGTACCAATGAGCAGTTCTTC
V: TRBV5-1; size: -; D: -; J: TRBJ2-7; CDR3: CASSSNSGTNEQYF; DNA: TGCGCCAGCAGCAGTAATTCCGGGACGAACGAGCAGTACTTC
V: TRBV6-6; size: -; D: -; J: TRBJ1-2; CDR3: CASSPGSGNGYTF; DNA: TGTGCCAGCAGCCCCGGGTCGGGGAATGGCTACACCTTC
V: TRBV12-3/TRBV12-4; size: many; D: -; J: TRBJ2-7; CDR3: CASSLELGPYEQYF; DNA: TGTGCCAGCAGTTTAGAACTAGGTCCCTACGAGCAGTACTTC
V: TRBV2; size: -; D: -; J: TRBJ1-1; CDR3: CASRGRVDTEAFF; DNA: TGTGCCAGCAGGGGCAGGGTCGACACTGAAGCTTTCTTT
V: TRBV27; size: many; D: -; J: TRBJ2-1; CDR3: CASSLRTAPGQFF; DNA: TGTGCCAGCAGTTTAAGGACAGCCCCAGGGCAGTTCTTC
V: TRBV25-1; size: -; D: TRBD1; J: TRBJ2-7; CDR3: CASRPTGYYEQYF; DNA: TGTGCCAGCAGGCCGACAGGGTACTACGAGCAGTACTTC